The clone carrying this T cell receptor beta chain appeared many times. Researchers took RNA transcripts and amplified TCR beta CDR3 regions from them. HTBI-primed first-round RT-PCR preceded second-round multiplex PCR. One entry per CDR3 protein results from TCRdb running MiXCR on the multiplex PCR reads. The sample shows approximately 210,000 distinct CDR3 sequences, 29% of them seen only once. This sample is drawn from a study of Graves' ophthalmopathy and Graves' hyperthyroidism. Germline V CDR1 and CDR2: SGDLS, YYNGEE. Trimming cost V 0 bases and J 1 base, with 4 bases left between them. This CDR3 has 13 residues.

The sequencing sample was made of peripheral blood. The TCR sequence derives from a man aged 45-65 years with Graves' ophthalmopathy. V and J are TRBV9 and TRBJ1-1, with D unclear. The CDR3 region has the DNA TGTGCCAGCAGCGTAGAAGGGAACACTGAAGCTTTCTTT. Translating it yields CASSVEGNTEAFF.